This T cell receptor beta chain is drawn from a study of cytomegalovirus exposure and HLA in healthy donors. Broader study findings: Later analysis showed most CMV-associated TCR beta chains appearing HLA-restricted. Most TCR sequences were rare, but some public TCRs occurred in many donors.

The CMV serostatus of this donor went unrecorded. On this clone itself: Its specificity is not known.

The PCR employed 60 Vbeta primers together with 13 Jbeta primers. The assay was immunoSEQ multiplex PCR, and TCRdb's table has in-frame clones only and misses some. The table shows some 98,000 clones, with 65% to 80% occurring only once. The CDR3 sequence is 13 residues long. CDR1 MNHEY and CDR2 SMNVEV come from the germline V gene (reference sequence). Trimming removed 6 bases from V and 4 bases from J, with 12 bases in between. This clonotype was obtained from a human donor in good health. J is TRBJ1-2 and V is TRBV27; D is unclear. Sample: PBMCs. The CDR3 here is CASSTPRGYGYTF. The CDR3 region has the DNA TGTGCCAGCAGCACACCGCGAGGCTATGGCTACACCTTC.